This T cell receptor (beta chain) was captured in a study of T cells expressing NK-cell markers. In regard to this clonotype: Its matching antigen is unknown.

No DNA is given; TCRdb re-called the 5' RACE reads and lists each CDR3 protein once. This sample carries a few hundred thousand distinct CDR3 sequences, with 4% to 6.5% going to the ten biggest clones. Findings and caveats of the study: Clarity on HCMV specificity was lacking for the expanded NKG2C+ T cell clones.

The sequence was obtained from a man between 18 and 69 years old in good health. The source material was blood T cells: a sorted CD56 or NKG2C T cell subset, CD4+ or CD8+ T cells, or bulk PBMC T cells (not recorded which).

The CDR3 loop reads CSAARWDRGVNTEAFF. The rearrangement links TRBV20-1 to TRBJ1-1; TCRdb returns TRBD1, unconfirmable since there is no DNA. The CDR3 has 16 residues. Germline V lookup: CDR1 DFQATT, CDR2 SNEGSKA (reference sequence).